This TCR beta chain was observed in a study of T cells in Graves' hyperthyroidism and ophthalmopathy. The CDR3 has 14 amino acids. Germline V gene sequence: CDR1 MNHEY, CDR2 SVGEGT. V was clipped by 2 bases and J by 2 bases, with 7 bases between them. Amplification targeted TCR beta CDR3 regions from RNA transcripts. A set of HTBI primers served as the primers for a first-round RT-PCR of the TCR CDR3. TCRdb used MiXCR to reprocess the multiplex PCR reads, holding one entry per CDR3 protein. In the table there are just under 750,000 distinct CDR3 sequences, 35% of which are singletons. General study findings and limits: Clonotypes that were expanded in thyroid above 0.001 mostly appeared in blood too.

Patients aged 18 to 65 with hyperthyroidism were newly diagnosed, with duration under 2 months. The PBMCs were taken from less than 11 ml of fresh peripheral blood. This clonotype has a count of ten or more. Its specificity is unknown. This chain joins TRBV6-2 or TRBV6-3 and TRBJ1-5; D remains unclear. The clonotype was recovered from a woman aged 40 to 50 with Graves' hyperthyroidism. Sequencing was done on a sample of blood. The DNA of the CDR3 is TGTGCCAGCAGTTACACGGGCGGCAATCAGCCCCAGCATTTT. Translation: CASSYTGGNQPQHF.